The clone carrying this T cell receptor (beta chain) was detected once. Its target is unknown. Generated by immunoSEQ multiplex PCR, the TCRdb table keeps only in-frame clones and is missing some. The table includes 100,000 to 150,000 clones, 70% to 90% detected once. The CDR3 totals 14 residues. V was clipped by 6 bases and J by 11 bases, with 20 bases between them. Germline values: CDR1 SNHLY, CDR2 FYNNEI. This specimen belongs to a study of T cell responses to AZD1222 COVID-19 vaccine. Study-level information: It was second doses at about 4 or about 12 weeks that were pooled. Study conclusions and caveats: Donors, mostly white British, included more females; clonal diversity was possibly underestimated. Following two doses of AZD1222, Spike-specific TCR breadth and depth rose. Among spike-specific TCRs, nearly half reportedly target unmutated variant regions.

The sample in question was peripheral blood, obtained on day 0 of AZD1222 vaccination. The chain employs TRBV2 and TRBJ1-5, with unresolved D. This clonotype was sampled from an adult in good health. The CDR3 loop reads CASRTDSPLKAQHF. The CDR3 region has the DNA TGTGCCAGCAGAACAGACTCCCCACTCAAAGCCCAGCATTTT.